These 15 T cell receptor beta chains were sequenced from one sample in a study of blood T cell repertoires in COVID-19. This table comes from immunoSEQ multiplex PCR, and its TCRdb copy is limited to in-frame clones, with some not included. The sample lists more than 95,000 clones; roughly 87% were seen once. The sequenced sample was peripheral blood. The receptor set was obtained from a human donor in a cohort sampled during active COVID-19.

CDR3 nucleotides: TGTGCCAGTAAGGACAGGGCGTTTTATGGCTACACCTTC. Its protein is CASKDRAFYGYTF. The V and J genes are TRBV2 and TRBJ1-2; 8 positions match TRBD1. V lost 9 bases, J lost 5 bases, and 8 bases stayed unmatched. CDR1 SNHLY and CDR2 FYNNEI come from the germline V gene. The CDR3 covers 13 residues.

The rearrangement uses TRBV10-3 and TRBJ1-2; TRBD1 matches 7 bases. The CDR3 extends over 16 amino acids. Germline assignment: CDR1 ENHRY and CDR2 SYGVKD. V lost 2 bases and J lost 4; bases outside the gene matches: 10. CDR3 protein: CAISEPLGQKVYGYTF. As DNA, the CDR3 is TGTGCCATCAGTGAGCCCTTGGGACAGAAAGTCTATGGCTACACCTTC.

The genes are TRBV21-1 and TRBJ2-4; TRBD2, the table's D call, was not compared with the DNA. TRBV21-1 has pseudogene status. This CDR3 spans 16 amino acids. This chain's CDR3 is CASSNASGSPKNIQYF. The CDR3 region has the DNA TGTGCCAGCAGCAACGCTAGCGGGAGCCCCAAAAACATTCAGTACTTC.

This CDR3 reads CASSEGNTGELFF. The CDR3 DNA follows: TGTGCCAGCAGTGAGGGCAACACCGGGGAGCTGTTTTTT. This chain uses TRBV2 with TRBJ2-2; no clear D. The CDR3 runs to 13 residues. Per germline, CDR1 SNHLY and CDR2 FYNNEI. The germline V and J ends were trimmed by 3 bases and 2 bases, with 4 bases remaining between them.

For the CDR3, the DNA is TGTGCCAGCAGTTTAATGGGGCGAAGAACTGAAGCTTTCTTT. Protein sequence: CASSLMGRRTEAFF. The J gene is TRBJ1-1, the V gene TRBV28; D perhaps matches TRBD1 (5 bases). CDR1 is MDHEN, CDR2 SYDVKM, per germline. This CDR3 has 14 residues. The V end lost 2 bases, the J end lost 5 bases, and 12 bases lay between the germline ends.

The CDR3 loop is CASSLGSEQFF. The CDR3 bases are TGTGCCAGCAGCCTTGGCTCTGAGCAGTTCTTC. The chain employs TRBV3-1 (or the pseudogene TRBV3-2) and TRBJ2-1, with no clear D. Trimming removed 4 bases from V and 9 bases from J, with 7 bases in between. From germline, CDR1 is LGHDT and CDR2 YNNKEL (reference sequence). This CDR3 region has 11 residues.

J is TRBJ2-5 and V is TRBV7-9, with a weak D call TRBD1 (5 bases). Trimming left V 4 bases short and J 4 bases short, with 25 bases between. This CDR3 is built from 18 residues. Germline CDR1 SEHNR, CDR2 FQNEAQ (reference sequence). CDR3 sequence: CASSSGRAGTLVGETQYF. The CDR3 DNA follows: TGTGCCAGCAGCTCCGGCAGGGCAGGAACCCTTGTGGGAGAGACCCAGTACTTC.

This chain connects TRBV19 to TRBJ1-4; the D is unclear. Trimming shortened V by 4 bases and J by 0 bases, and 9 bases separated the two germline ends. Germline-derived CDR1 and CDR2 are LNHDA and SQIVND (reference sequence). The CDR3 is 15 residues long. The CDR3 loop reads CASSTHSATNEKLFF. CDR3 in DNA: TGTGCCAGTAGTACCCACAGTGCAACTAATGAAAAACTGTTTTTT.

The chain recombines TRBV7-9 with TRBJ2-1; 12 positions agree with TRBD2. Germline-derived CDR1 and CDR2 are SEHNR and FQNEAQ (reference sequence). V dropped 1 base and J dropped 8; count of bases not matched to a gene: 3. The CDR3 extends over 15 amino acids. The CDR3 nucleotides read TGTGCCAGCAGCTTAGGGACTAGCGGGGTAGATGAGCAGTTCTTC. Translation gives CASSLGTSGVDEQFF.

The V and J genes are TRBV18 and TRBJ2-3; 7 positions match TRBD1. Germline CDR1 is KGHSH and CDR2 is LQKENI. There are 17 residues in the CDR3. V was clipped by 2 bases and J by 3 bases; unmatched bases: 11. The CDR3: CASSPGGQRPITDTQYF. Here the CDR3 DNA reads TGTGCCAGCTCACCAGGGGGACAGAGGCCTATTACAGATACGCAGTATTTT.

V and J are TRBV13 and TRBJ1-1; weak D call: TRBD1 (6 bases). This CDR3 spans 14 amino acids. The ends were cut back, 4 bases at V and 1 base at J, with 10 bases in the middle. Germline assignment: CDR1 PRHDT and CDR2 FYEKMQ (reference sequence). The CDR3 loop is CASSSLRGNTEAFF. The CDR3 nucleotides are TGTGCCAGCAGCTCCCTCAGGGGGAACACTGAAGCTTTCTTT. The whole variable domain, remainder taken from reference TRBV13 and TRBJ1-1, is AAGVIQSPRHLIKEKRETATLKCYPIPRHDTVYWYQQGPGQDPQFLISFYEKMQSDKGSIPDRFSAQQFSDYHSELNMSSLELGDSALYFCASSSLRGNTEAFFGQGTRLTVV.

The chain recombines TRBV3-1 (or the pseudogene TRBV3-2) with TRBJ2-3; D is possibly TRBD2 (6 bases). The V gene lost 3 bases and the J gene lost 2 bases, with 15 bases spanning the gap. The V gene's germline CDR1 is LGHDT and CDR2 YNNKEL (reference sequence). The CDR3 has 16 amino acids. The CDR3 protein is CASSHAHGGPTDTQYF. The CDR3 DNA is TGTGCCAGCAGCCACGCCCACGGAGGGCCCACAGATACGCAGTATTTT.

The CDR3 coding sequence is TGCGCCAGCAGCCGTCTCCCCGGGACAGGGTTGAACACTGAAGCTTTCTTT. Residues: CASSRLPGTGLNTEAFF. This rearrangement joins TRBV5-1 to TRBJ1-1; 9 bases are shared with TRBD1. Per the germline V gene, CDR1 is SGHRS and CDR2 is YFSETQ. This CDR3 has 17 amino acids. J lost 0 bases, V lost 4 bases, and 10 bases had no gene match.

The CDR3 sequence is CASSFLAGSSGETQYF. CDR3 nucleotides: TGTGCCAGCAGCTTTTTAGCGGGGTCTTCTGGAGAGACCCAGTACTTC. The gene calls are TRBV7-6 and TRBJ2-5; 8 bases are a match to TRBD2. The ends lost 3 bases at V and 4 bases at J; junction bases unmatched: 10. The CDR3 runs to 16 residues. Germline values: CDR1 SGHVS, CDR2 FNYEAQ.

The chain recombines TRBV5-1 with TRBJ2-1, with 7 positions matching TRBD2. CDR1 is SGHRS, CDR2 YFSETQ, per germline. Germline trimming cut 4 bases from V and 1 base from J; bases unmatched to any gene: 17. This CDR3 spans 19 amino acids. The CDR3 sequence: CASSPQGGVIFVSYNEQFF. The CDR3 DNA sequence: TGCGCCAGCAGCCCCCAGGGAGGGGTGATATTTGTATCCTACAATGAGCAGTTCTTC.